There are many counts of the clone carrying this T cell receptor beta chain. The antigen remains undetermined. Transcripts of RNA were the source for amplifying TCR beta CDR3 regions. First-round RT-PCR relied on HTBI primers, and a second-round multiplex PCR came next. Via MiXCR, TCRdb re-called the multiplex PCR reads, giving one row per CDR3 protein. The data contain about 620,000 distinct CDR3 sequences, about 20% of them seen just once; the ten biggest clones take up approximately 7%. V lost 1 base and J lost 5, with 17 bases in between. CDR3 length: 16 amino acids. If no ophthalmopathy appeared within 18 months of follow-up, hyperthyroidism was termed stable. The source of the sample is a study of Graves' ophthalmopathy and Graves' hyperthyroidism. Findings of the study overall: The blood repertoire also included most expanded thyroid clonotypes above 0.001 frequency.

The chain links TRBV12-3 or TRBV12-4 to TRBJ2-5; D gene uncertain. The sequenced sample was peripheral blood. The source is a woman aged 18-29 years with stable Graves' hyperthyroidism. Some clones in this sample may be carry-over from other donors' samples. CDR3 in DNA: TGTGCCAGCAGTTTAGGAAATCCCGTGTGGTCTGAGACCCAGTACTTC. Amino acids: CASSLGNPVWSETQYF.